The clone carrying this T cell receptor (beta chain) was seen a handful of times. Noted time point: pretreatment peripheral blood. The data stem from a study of PD-L1 blockade in urothelial cancer. About the research overall: Patients took up atezolizumab in the mid-2010s at 1,200 mg intravenously every 3 weeks. Previous chemotherapy exposure amounted to 0 to 3 regimens for patients.

Assay: immunoSEQ multiplex PCR; the TCRdb copy retains only in-frame clones and omits some. The sample has tens of thousands of clones, approximately 86% seen once. Germline V gene data show CDR1 as GTSNPN and CDR2 as SVGIG (reference sequence). This CDR3 comprises 13 residues. Trimming removed 2 bases from V and 5 bases from J, with 10 bases in between. The material sequenced was PBMCs, taken around atezolizumab (anti-PD-L1) treatment. This receptor was identified in a man between 60 and 75 years old with urothelial cancer. This chain links TRBV30 with TRBJ1-5; D may be TRBD1 (5 bases). CDR3 amino acids: CAWSLGGDQPQHF. CDR3 nucleotides: TGTGCCTGGAGTCTGGGGGGGGATCAGCCCCAGCATTTT.